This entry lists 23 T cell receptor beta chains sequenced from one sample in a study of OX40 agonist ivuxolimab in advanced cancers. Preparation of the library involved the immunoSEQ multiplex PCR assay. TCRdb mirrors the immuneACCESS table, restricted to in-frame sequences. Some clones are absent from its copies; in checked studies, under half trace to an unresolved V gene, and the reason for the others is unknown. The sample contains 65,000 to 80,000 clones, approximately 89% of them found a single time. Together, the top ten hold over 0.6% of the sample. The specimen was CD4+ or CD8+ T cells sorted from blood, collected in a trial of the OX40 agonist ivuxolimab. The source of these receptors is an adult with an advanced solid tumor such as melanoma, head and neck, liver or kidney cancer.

This CDR3 is CASSRTGRETQYF. The CDR3 bases are TGTGCCAGCAGCCGGACAGGAAGAGAGACCCAGTACTTC. The gene calls are TRBV9 and TRBJ2-5; TRBD1 matches at 7 bases. Germline V lookup: CDR1 SGDLS, CDR2 YYNGEE. V shed 4 bases, J shed 4 bases, and the junction held 4 bases outside the gene matches. The CDR3 is 13 amino acids.

CDR3 amino acids: CASSYGTGEKLFF. The DNA for the CDR3 is TGCGCCAGCAGCTACGGGACAGGTGAAAAACTGTTTTTT. The rearrangement links TRBV5-1 to TRBJ1-4, with 8 nucleotides matching TRBD1. V was clipped by 3 bases and J by 7 bases; unmatched bases: 2. This CDR3 region has 13 residues. Germline V gene data show CDR1 as SGHRS and CDR2 as YFSETQ.

The CDR3 region is CASSNPQGQGNTIYF. Here the CDR3 DNA reads TGCGCCAGCAGCAACCCACAGGGGCAAGGAAACACCATATATTTT. This sequence joins TRBV5-1 and TRBJ1-3; 7 nucleotides agree with TRBD1. Looked up from germline, CDR1 is SGHRS and CDR2 is YFSETQ. CDR3 length: 15 residues. V shed 4 bases and J 4 bases; nucleotides not matched to a gene: 8.

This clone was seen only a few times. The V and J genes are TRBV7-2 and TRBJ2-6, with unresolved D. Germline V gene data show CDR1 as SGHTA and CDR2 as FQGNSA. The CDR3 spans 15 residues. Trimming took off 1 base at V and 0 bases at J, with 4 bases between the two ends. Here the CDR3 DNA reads TGTGCCAGCAGCTTAGACAGCTCTGGGGCCAACGTCCTGACTTTC. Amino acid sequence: CASSLDSSGANVLTF.

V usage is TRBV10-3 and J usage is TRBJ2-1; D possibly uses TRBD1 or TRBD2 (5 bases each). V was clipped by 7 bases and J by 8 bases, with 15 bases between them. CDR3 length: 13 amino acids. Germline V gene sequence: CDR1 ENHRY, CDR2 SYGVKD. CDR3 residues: CAINGDLDDEQFF. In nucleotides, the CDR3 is TGTGCCATCAACGGGGACCTTGACGATGAGCAGTTCTTC.

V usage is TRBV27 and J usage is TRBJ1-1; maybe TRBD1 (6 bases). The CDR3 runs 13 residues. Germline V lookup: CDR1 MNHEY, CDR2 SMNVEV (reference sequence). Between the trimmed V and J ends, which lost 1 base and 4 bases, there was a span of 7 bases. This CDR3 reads CASSLFRGTEAFF. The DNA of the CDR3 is TGTGCCAGCAGTTTATTCAGGGGCACTGAAGCTTTCTTT.

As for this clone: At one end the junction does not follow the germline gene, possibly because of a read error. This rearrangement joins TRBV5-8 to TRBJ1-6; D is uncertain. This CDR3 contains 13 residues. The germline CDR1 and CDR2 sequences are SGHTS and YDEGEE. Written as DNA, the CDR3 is TGTGCCAGCAGCTTGGGAGGACCAGTTCCCCCCCACTTT. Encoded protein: CASSLGGPVPPHF. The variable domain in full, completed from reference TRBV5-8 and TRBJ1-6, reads EAGVTQSPTHLIKTRGQQATLRCSPISGHTSVYWYQQALGLGLQFLLWYDEGEERNRGNFPPRFSGRQFPNYSSELNVNALELEDSALYLCASSLGGPVPPHFGNGTRLTVT.

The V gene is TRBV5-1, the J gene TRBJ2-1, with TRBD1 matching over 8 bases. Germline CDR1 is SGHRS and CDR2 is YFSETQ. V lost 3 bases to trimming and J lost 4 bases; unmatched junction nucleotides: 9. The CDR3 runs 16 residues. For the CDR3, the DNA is TGCGCCAGCAGCTCCGGCGCGACAGGGGAGTACAATGAGCAGTTCTTC. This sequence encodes CASSSGATGEYNEQFF. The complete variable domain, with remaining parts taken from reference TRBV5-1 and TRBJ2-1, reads KAGVTQTPRYLIKTRGQQVTLSCSPISGHRSVSWYQQTPGQGLQFLFEYFSETQRNKGNFPGRFSGRQFSNSRSEMNVSTLELGDSALYLCASSSGATGEYNEQFFGPGTRLTVL.

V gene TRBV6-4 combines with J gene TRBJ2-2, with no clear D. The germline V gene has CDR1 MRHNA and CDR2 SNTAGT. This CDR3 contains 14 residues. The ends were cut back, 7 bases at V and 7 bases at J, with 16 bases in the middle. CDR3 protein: CASKPGPGNGELFF. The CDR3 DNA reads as TGTGCCAGCAAACCCGGGCCTGGGAACGGGGAGCTGTTTTTT.

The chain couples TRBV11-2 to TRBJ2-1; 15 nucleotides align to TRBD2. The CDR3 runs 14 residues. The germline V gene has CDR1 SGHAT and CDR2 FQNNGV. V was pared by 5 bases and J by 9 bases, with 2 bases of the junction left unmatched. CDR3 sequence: CASSLGLAGGEQFF. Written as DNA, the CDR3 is TGTGCCAGCAGCCTGGGACTAGCGGGAGGTGAGCAGTTCTTC.

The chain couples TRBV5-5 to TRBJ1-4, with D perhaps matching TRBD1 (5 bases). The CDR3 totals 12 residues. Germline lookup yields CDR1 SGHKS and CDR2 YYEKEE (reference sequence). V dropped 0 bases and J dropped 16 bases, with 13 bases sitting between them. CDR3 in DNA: TGTGCCAGCAGCTTGGACCTATCCCAGGGGTTTTTT. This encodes CASSLDLSQGFF.

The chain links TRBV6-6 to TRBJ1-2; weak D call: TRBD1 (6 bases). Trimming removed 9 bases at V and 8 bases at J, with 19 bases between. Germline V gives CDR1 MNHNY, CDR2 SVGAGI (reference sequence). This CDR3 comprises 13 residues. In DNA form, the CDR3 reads TGTGCCAGTTCTCAGGGGCACGCGGTAGGCTACACCTTC. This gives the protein CASSQGHAVGYTF.

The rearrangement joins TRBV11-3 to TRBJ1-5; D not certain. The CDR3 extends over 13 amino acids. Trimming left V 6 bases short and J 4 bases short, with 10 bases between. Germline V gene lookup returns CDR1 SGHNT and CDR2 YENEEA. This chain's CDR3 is CASRRMWNQPQHF. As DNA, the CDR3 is TGTGCCAGCAGGCGGATGTGGAATCAGCCCCAGCATTTT.

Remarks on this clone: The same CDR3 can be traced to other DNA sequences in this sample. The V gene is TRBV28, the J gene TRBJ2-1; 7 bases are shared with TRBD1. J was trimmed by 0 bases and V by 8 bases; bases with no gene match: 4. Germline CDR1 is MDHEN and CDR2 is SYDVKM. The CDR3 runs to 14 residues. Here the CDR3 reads CASLGQPSYNEQFF. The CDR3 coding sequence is TGTGCCAGCTTGGGACAGCCCTCCTACAATGAGCAGTTCTTC.

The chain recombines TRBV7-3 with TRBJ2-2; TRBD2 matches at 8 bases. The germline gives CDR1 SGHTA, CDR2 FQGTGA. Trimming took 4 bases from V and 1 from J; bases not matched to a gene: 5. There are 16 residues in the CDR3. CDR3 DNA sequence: TGTGCCAGCAGCTCCCGACTAGCGATGAACACCGGGGAGCTGTTTTTT. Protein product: CASSSRLAMNTGELFF.

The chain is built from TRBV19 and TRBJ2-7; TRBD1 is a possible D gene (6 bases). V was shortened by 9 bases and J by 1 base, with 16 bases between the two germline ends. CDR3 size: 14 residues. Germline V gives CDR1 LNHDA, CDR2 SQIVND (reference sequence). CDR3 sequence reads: CASRRDILSYEQYF. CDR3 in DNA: TGTGCCAGCCGCCGGGACATTCTTTCCTACGAGCAGTACTTC.

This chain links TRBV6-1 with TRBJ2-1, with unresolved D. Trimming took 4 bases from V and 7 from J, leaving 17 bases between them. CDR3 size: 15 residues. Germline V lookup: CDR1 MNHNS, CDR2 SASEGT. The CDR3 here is CASSGIPHLGNEQFF. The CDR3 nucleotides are TGTGCCAGCAGTGGAATTCCGCACCTAGGGAATGAGCAGTTCTTC.

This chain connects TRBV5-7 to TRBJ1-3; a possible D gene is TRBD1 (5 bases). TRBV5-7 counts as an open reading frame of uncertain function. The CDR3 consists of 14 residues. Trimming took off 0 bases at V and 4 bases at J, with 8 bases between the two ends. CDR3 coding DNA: TGTGCCAGCAGCTTGGGACAGCCCGGAAACACCATATATTTT. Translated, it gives CASSLGQPGNTIYF.

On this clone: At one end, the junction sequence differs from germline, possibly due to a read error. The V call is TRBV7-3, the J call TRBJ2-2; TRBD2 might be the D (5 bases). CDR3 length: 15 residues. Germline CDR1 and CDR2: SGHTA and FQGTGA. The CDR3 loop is CAGSLSPGITGELFF. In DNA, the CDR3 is TGTGCCGGCAGCTTAAGCCCCGGGATCACCGGGGAGCTGTTTTTT.

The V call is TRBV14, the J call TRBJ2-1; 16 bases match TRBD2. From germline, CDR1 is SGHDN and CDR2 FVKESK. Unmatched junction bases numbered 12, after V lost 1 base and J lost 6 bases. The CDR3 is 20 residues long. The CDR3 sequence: CASSQGAGRGLAGGLNEQFF. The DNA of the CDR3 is TGTGCCAGCAGCCAAGGGGCGGGACGGGGACTAGCGGGAGGGCTCAATGAGCAGTTCTTC.

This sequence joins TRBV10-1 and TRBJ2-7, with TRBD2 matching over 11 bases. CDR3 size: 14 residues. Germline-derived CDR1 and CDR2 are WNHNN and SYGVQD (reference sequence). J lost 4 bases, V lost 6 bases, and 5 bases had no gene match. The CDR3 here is CASSVSGREYEQYF. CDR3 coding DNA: TGCGCCAGCAGCGTTAGCGGGAGGGAATACGAGCAGTACTTC.

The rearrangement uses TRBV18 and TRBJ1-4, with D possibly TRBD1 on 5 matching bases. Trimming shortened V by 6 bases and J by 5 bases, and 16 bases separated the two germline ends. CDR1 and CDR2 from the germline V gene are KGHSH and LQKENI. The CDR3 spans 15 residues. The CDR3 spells CASSQRARENEKLFF. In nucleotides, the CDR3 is TGTGCCAGCTCCCAAAGGGCCAGGGAGAATGAAAAACTGTTTTTT.

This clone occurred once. This CDR3 reads CASSWTGLEETQYF. The CDR3 nucleotides read TGTGCCAGCAGCTGGACGGGACTTGAAGAGACCCAGTACTTC. V gene TRBV7-9 combines with J gene TRBJ2-5, with D possibly being TRBD2 (6 bases). Germline CDR1 is SEHNR and CDR2 is FQNEAQ (reference sequence). The germline V and J ends were trimmed by 4 bases and 3 bases, with 12 bases remaining between them. CDR3 length: 14 amino acids. Filled out from reference TRBV7-9 and TRBJ2-5, the complete variable domain reads DTGVSQNPRHKITKRGQNVTFRCDPISEHNRLYWYRQTLGQGPEFLTYFQNEAQLEKSRLLSDRFSAERPKGSFSTLEIQRTEQGDSAMYLCASSWTGLEETQYFGPGTRLLVL.